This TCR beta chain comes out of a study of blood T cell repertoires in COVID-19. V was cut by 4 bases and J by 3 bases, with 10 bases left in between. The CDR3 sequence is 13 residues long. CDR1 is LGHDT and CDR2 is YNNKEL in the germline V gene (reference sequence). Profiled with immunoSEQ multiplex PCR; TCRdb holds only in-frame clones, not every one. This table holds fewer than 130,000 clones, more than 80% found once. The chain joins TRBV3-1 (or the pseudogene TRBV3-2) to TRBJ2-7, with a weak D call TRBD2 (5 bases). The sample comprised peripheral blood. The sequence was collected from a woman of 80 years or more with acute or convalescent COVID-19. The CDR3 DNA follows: TGTGCCAGCAGCCCTAACGAGGGCTACGAGCAGTACTTC. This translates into CASSPNEGYEQYF.